These T cell receptor beta chains were read from a single sample in a study of Ad26.COV2.S vaccination and SARS-CoV-2 variants. TCRdb's copy holds only in-frame clones and misses some; the assay was immunoSEQ multiplex PCR. Of about 400,000 clones listed, around four fifths were seen once; the top ten hold more than 7%. Sequenced material: peripheral blood, taken in a trial of Ad26.COV2.S vaccine versus placebo. The receptors here all came from a person aged 18-65 years who received the Ad26.COV2.S COVID-19 vaccine or a placebo. Each CDR3 is given with its conserved first and last residue. Fields, in order: V gene, D gene, J gene, clone size, CDR3 length, CDR3 protein, CDR3 DNA. A D gene is named only where the DNA matches it firmly. Rows may omit the clone size; those that give it use once, few, many or a size class.

V gene: TRBV5-8; D gene: NA; J gene: TRBJ2-2; clone size: NA; CDR3 length: 16; CDR3 protein: CASSLWRGAGTGELFF; CDR3 DNA: TGTGCCAGCAGCTTGTGGAGGGGCGCGGGCACCGGGGAGCTGTTTTTT
V gene: TRBV6-2/TRBV6-3; D gene: NA; J gene: TRBJ2-7; clone size: NA; CDR3 length: 17; CDR3 protein: CASSYPEGTASSYEQYF; CDR3 DNA: TGTGCCAGCAGTTACCCCGAAGGGACTGCCAGCTCCTACGAGCAGTACTTC
V gene: TRBV7-2; D gene: NA; J gene: TRBJ1-4; clone size: once; CDR3 length: 12; CDR3 protein: CASSFRGEKLFF; CDR3 DNA: TGTGCCAGCAGCTTCAGGGGTGAAAAACTGTTTTTT
V gene: TRBV11-2; D gene: NA; J gene: TRBJ2-1; clone size: NA; CDR3 length: 18; CDR3 protein: CASSLGSLAARIYNEQFF; CDR3 DNA: TGTGCCAGCAGCTTAGGGTCTTTGGCAGCCCGTATCTACAATGAGCAGTTCTTC
V gene: TRBV5-6; D gene: TRBD1; J gene: TRBJ1-2; clone size: NA; CDR3 length: 13; CDR3 protein: CASSLVDRGGYTF; CDR3 DNA: TGTGCCAGCAGCTTGGTGGACAGGGGTGGCTACACCTTC
V gene: TRBV9; D gene: TRBD1; J gene: TRBJ1-3; clone size: NA; CDR3 length: 15; CDR3 protein: CASSSPKTGGNTIYF; CDR3 DNA: TGTGCCAGCAGCTCACCGAAGACAGGGGGAAACACCATATATTTT
V gene: TRBV11-2; D gene: NA; J gene: TRBJ2-5; clone size: NA; CDR3 length: 12; CDR3 protein: CASSYRGETQYF; CDR3 DNA: TGTGCCAGCAGCTACCGGGGGGAGACCCAGTACTTC
V gene: TRBV6-5; D gene: TRBD2; J gene: TRBJ2-7; clone size: NA; CDR3 length: 13; CDR3 protein: CASRVGLVYEQYF; CDR3 DNA: TGTGCCAGCAGGGTGGGACTAGTCTACGAGCAGTACTTC
V gene: TRBV29-1; D gene: NA; J gene: TRBJ2-3; clone size: once; CDR3 length: 15; CDR3 protein: CSVEGGRVRTDTQYF; CDR3 DNA: TGCAGCGTTGAAGGGGGACGGGTTCGCACAGATACGCAGTATTTT
V gene: TRBV12-3/TRBV12-4; D gene: NA; J gene: TRBJ1-1; clone size: NA; CDR3 length: 12; CDR3 protein: CASSFSRLDAFF; CDR3 DNA: TGTGCCAGCAGTTTCTCCCGGCTCGACGCTTTCTTT
V gene: TRBV25-1; D gene: NA; J gene: TRBJ2-6; clone size: NA; CDR3 length: 13; CDR3 protein: CASSPGGANVLTF; CDR3 DNA: TGTGCCAGCTCTCCAGGTGGGGCCAACGTCCTGACTTTC
V gene: TRBV15; D gene: NA; J gene: TRBJ1-2; clone size: NA; CDR3 length: 15; CDR3 protein: CATSRDLTYNYGYTF; CDR3 DNA: TGTGCCACCAGCAGAGATCTAACGTATAACTATGGCTACACCTTC
V gene: TRBV11-2; D gene: NA; J gene: TRBJ2-3; clone size: NA; CDR3 length: 13; CDR3 protein: CASSLDPRDTQYF; CDR3 DNA: TGTGCCAGCAGCTTAGACCCCAGGGATACGCAGTATTTT
V gene: TRBV12-3/TRBV12-4; D gene: NA; J gene: TRBJ1-2; clone size: NA; CDR3 length: 13; CDR3 protein: CASTFRGLYGYTF; CDR3 DNA: TGTGCCAGCACCTTCAGGGGTCTCTATGGCTACACCTTC
V gene: TRBV5-1; D gene: NA; J gene: TRBJ2-7; clone size: NA; CDR3 length: 14; CDR3 protein: CASSLNRVENEQYF; CDR3 DNA: TGCGCCAGCAGCTTAAACAGGGTGGAGAACGAGCAGTACTTC
V gene: TRBV13; D gene: NA; J gene: TRBJ1-2; clone size: NA; CDR3 length: 14; CDR3 protein: CASNSGTLFYGYTF; CDR3 DNA: TGTGCCAGCAACTCCGGGACGCTTTTCTATGGCTACACCTTC
V gene: TRBV11-3; D gene: TRBD1; J gene: TRBJ1-1; clone size: NA; CDR3 length: 12; CDR3 protein: CASRYRDREAFF; CDR3 DNA: TGTGCCAGCAGGTACCGGGACAGGGAAGCTTTCTTT
V gene: TRBV7-8; D gene: TRBD2; J gene: TRBJ2-5; clone size: NA; CDR3 length: 16; CDR3 protein: CASSLGIGGGQETQYF; CDR3 DNA: TGTGCCAGCAGCTTAGGAATCGGGGGGGGCCAAGAGACCCAGTACTTC
V gene: TRBV6-2/TRBV6-3; D gene: NA; J gene: TRBJ2-7; clone size: NA; CDR3 length: 15; CDR3 protein: CASSYSGGLTYEQYF; CDR3 DNA: TGTGCCAGCAGTTATTCTGGCGGCCTTACCTACGAGCAGTACTTC
V gene: TRBV19; D gene: NA; J gene: TRBJ2-3; clone size: NA; CDR3 length: 13; CDR3 protein: CATRGHSTDTQYF; CDR3 DNA: TGTGCCACCCGAGGGCATAGCACAGATACGCAGTATTTT
V gene: TRBV18; D gene: NA; J gene: TRBJ1-1; clone size: NA; CDR3 length: 14; CDR3 protein: CASSPSRANTEAFF; CDR3 DNA: TGTGCCAGCTCACCGTCGCGGGCGAACACTGAAGCTTTCTTT
V gene: TRBV29-1; D gene: NA; J gene: TRBJ2-3; clone size: few; CDR3 length: 14; CDR3 protein: CSVDLQGGTDTQYF; CDR3 DNA: TGCAGCGTTGATCTCCAGGGTGGCACAGATACGCAGTATTTT
V gene: TRBV7-3; D gene: TRBD2; J gene: TRBJ2-1; clone size: NA; CDR3 length: 14; CDR3 protein: CASSLLGEGHEQFF; CDR3 DNA: TGTGCCAGCAGCTTATTGGGGGAGGGCCATGAGCAGTTCTTC
V gene: TRBV18; D gene: NA; J gene: TRBJ2-6; clone size: few; CDR3 length: 16; CDR3 protein: CASSRGSGSGANVLTF; CDR3 DNA: TGTGCCAGCTCACGTGGGAGTGGCTCTGGGGCCAACGTCCTGACTTTC
V gene: TRBV5-1; D gene: TRBD1; J gene: TRBJ2-7; clone size: NA; CDR3 length: 16; CDR3 protein: CASSLEGTGGAVVQYF; CDR3 DNA: TGCGCCAGCAGCTTGGAAGGGACAGGGGGCGCAGTGGTGCAGTACTTC
V gene: TRBV5-4; D gene: TRBD2; J gene: TRBJ2-1; clone size: once; CDR3 length: 16; CDR3 protein: CASSLDPAGVRNEQFF; CDR3 DNA: TGTGCCAGCAGCTTGGATCCAGCGGGAGTCCGGAATGAGCAGTTCTTC
V gene: TRBV11-2; D gene: NA; J gene: TRBJ1-1; clone size: few; CDR3 length: 13; CDR3 protein: CASSQYMNTEAFF; CDR3 DNA: TGTGCCAGCTCTCAGTACATGAACACTGAAGCTTTCTTT